The next 5 T cell receptor beta chains were all read from a single sample in a study of OX40 agonist ivuxolimab in advanced cancers. TCRdb's table, derived via immunoSEQ multiplex PCR, lists solely in-frame clones and lacks some. The sample yields about 35,000 clones, 74% seen once. The sequenced sample was CD4+ or CD8+ T cells sorted from blood, obtained in a trial of the OX40 agonist ivuxolimab. The receptors shown here come from an adult with an advanced solid tumor such as melanoma, head and neck, liver or kidney cancer.

This clone has only a few counts. The CDR3 region has the DNA TGCGCCAGCAGCTTGGCTGGCGGCGAGCAGTACTTC. This gives the protein CASSLAGGEQYF. The V gene is TRBV5-1, the J gene TRBJ2-7; D unresolved. V was cut by 0 bases and J by 6 bases, with 7 bases left in between. This CDR3 has 12 residues. Germline V gives CDR1 SGHRS, CDR2 YFSETQ.

The chain joins TRBV9 to TRBJ1-6; D remains unclear. Per the germline V gene, CDR1 is SGDLS and CDR2 is YYNGEE. CDR3 length: 13 amino acids. V lost 0 bases and J 6 bases, leaving 4 bases between the germline ends. The CDR3 bases are TGTGCCAGCAGCGTAGTCAGTAATTCACCCCTCCACTTT. Its translation: CASSVVSNSPLHF.

This clone was recorded once. This sample also contains other DNA sequences that code for the same CDR3. The CDR3 nucleotides read TGTGCCAGCAGTGAAAGCGTGAACACTGAAGCTTTCTTT. Residues: CASSESVNTEAFF. The rearrangement links TRBV6-1 to TRBJ1-1; D call uncertain. Germline V gene data show CDR1 as MNHNS and CDR2 as SASEGT. Trimming removed 2 bases at V and 0 bases at J, with 4 bases between. The length of the CDR3 is 13 residues.

This clone was seen a few times. The rearrangement uses TRBV21-1 and TRBJ1-1; the D call in the table, TRBD1, was not verified against the DNA. TRBV21-1 represents a pseudogene. This CDR3 is 17 amino acids long. CDR3 region: CASSKGAGQAVNTEAFF. For the CDR3, the DNA is TGTGCCAGCAGCAAAGGGGCTGGACAGGCTGTCAACACTGAAGCTTTCTTT.

This clone was found once. The V call is TRBV4-1, the J call TRBJ1-1; 12 bases map to TRBD1. V lost 3 bases to trimming and J lost 3 bases; unmatched junction nucleotides: 11. Germline CDR1 and CDR2: MGHRA and YSYEKL. The length of the CDR3 is 18 residues. The CDR3 reads CASSQFWDRGLKDTEAFF. DNA for the CDR3: TGCGCCAGCAGCCAGTTTTGGGACAGGGGGCTAAAGGACACTGAAGCTTTCTTT.